The 26 T cell receptor beta chains given below trace back to one sample, sequenced in a study of T cell responses to AZD1222 COVID-19 vaccine (TCRdb year 2021). This specimen's time point label, per the study, means: about 28 days (+/-7) after the second vaccine dose. This specimen's treatment or condition label, interpreted: meningococcal conjugate vaccine given as trial control. The method was the immunoSEQ multiplex PCR assay. TCRdb obtained this table from immuneACCESS and retained in-frame rearrangements with V and J assigned. These tables miss some clones; where compared with another copy, unresolved V genes account for less than half of the shortfall, and the remainder is unexplained. This sample lists 150,000 to 200,000 clones; 90% were detected once. Clones ranked in the top ten supply approximately 4.2% of the sample. Specimen: peripheral blood, collected 28 days after the second dose of the MenACWY control vaccine. These receptors all come from an adult who received the MenACWY meningococcal vaccine as a control.

The chain carries TRBV6-5 and TRBJ1-1; D might be TRBD1 (6 bases). The V gene's germline CDR1 is MNHEY and CDR2 SVGAGI. The V end lost 2 bases, the J end lost 3 bases, and 13 bases lay between the germline ends. This CDR3 region has 15 residues. The CDR3 DNA is TGTGCCAGCAGTTACGGCAGGGGAAGAGACACTGAAGCTTTCTTT. Amino acid sequence: CASSYGRGRDTEAFF.

The CDR3, as DNA: TGTGCCAGCAGCCTAAGGGGGGATAATGAGCAGTTCTTC. As protein: CASSLRGDNEQFF. This rearrangement joins TRBV7-3 to TRBJ2-1; perhaps D is TRBD1 or TRBD2 (6 bases each). V was trimmed by 5 bases and J by 7 bases, leaving 12 bases between them. The CDR3 is made up of 13 amino acids. Germline V gene data show CDR1 as SGHTA and CDR2 as FQGTGA. The full variable domain, in which reference TRBV7-3 and TRBJ2-1 provide the parts outside the CDR3, is GAGVSQTPSNKVTEKGKYVELRCDPISGHTALYWYRQSLGQGPEFLIYFQGTGAADDSGLPNDRFFAVRPEGSVSTLKIQRTERGDSAVYLCASSLRGDNEQFFGPGTRLTVL.

The rearrangement links TRBV4-3 to TRBJ2-2; D gene unclear. CDR3 length equals 15 residues. Per the germline V gene, CDR1 is LGHNA and CDR2 is YSLEER. The V and J ends lost 0 bases and 6 bases respectively, with 11 bases between them. The CDR3 sequence: CASSQDSPIPGELFF. CDR3 coding DNA: TGCGCCAGCAGCCAAGACAGCCCGATACCCGGGGAGCTGTTTTTT.

The chain has TRBV7-2 and TRBJ2-7; TRBD1 matches at 8 bases. The CDR3 covers 15 residues. Looked up from germline, CDR1 is SGHTA and CDR2 is FQGNSA. V was clipped by 1 base and J by 3 bases; unmatched bases: 5. CDR3 bases: TGTGCCAGCAGCTTAGTTGGGGACAGGAGCTACGAGCAGTACTTC. It codes for CASSLVGDRSYEQYF. The variable domain in full, completed from reference TRBV7-2 and TRBJ2-7, reads GAGVSQSPSNKVTEKGKDVELRCDPISGHTALYWYRQSLGQGLEFLIYFQGNSAPDKSGLPSDRFSAERTGGSVSTLTIQRTQQEDSAVYLCASSLVGDRSYEQYFGPGTRLTVT.

The rearrangement joins TRBV30 to TRBJ2-3, with D perhaps matching TRBD2 (5 bases). The V gene lost 5 bases and the J gene lost 2 bases, with 14 bases spanning the gap. The CDR3 has 14 residues. Germline CDR1 and CDR2: GTSNPN and SVGIG (reference sequence). CDR3 protein: CAWGTLANTDTQYF. Written as DNA, the CDR3 is TGTGCCTGGGGCACCCTAGCCAACACAGATACGCAGTATTTT.

The chain employs TRBV4-3 and TRBJ1-2; tentatively, D is TRBD1 (5 bases). V was shortened by 0 bases and J by 8 bases, with 22 bases between the two germline ends. The germline gives CDR1 LGHNA, CDR2 YSLEER. This CDR3 has 17 residues. Here the CDR3 reads CASSQDSLGGGVGGYTF. The CDR3 DNA reads TGCGCCAGCAGCCAAGATAGTCTGGGGGGGGGAGTCGGCGGCTACACCTTC.

This chain connects TRBV9 to TRBJ1-2; D may be TRBD1 (5 bases). The ends were cut back, 0 bases at V and 8 bases at J, with 14 bases in the middle. This CDR3 has 14 amino acids. The germline V gene encodes CDR1 SGDLS and CDR2 YYNGEE. The CDR3 sequence is CASSVAGTVWGYTF. The CDR3 DNA follows: TGTGCCAGCAGCGTAGCAGGGACTGTTTGGGGCTACACCTTC.

V is TRBV11-3 and J is TRBJ2-2; D is perhaps TRBD2 (6 bases). V was cut by 0 bases and J by 0 bases, with 20 bases left in between. Germline loops: CDR1 SGHNT, CDR2 YENEEA. The CDR3 runs to 20 residues. For the CDR3, the DNA is TGTGCCAGCAGCTTAGAGTCCCCTTTGGTTCGGGGGACGAACACCGGGGAGCTGTTTTTT. It translates to CASSLESPLVRGTNTGELFF.

The rearrangement links TRBV28 to TRBJ2-7; D is perhaps TRBD1 (7 bases). Germline CDR1 is MDHEN and CDR2 is SYDVKM. The V end was cut by 3 bases, the J end by 6 bases, with 15 bases between. This CDR3 spans 14 amino acids. CDR3 residues: CASSFNRGTVEQYF. CDR3 DNA: TGTGCCAGCAGTTTTAATCGGGGGACAGTCGAGCAGTACTTC.

V is TRBV12-3 or TRBV12-4 and J is TRBJ2-1; D might be TRBD2 (6 bases). V was clipped by 6 bases and J by 9 bases, with 12 bases between them. The CDR3 contains 12 residues. CDR3 in DNA: TGTGCCAGCAGCGATGCGGGGTTTGAGCAGTTCTTC. It specifies CASSDAGFEQFF.

The chain employs TRBV4-3 and TRBJ1-2, with 7 bases matching TRBD1. CDR3 size: 15 residues. V shed 4 bases, J shed 4 bases, and the junction held 9 bases outside the gene matches. Germline loops: CDR1 LGHNA, CDR2 YSLEER. CDR3 in amino acids: CASSPEEGAGYGYTF. CDR3 sequence (DNA): TGCGCCAGCAGCCCGGAGGAGGGGGCAGGCTATGGCTACACCTTC.

V gene TRBV30 combines with J gene TRBJ1-3; D remains ambiguous. The germline gives CDR1 GTSNPN, CDR2 SVGIG (reference sequence). The CDR3 length is 11 residues. V gave up 5 bases and J gave up 3 bases, with 5 bases separating them. CDR3 in DNA: TGTGCCTGGGTAGTTGGAAACACCATATATTTT. Protein: CAWVVGNTIYF.

This clone showed up just once. This rearrangement joins TRBV21-1 to TRBJ2-2; the table names TRBD1, a call not compared with the DNA. TRBV21-1 is a recognized pseudogene. The CDR3 spans 15 residues. CDR3 loop: CASSHGTENTGELFF. CDR3 DNA sequence: TGTGCCAGCAGCCACGGGACAGAAAACACCGGGGAGCTGTTTTTT.

This clone is a singleton in its sample. J is TRBJ2-7 and V is TRBV11-2; 11 nucleotides align to TRBD2. This CDR3 spans 18 amino acids. CDR1 is SGHAT and CDR2 is FQNNGV in the germline V gene. V shed 0 bases, J shed 3 bases, and the junction held 10 bases outside the gene matches. CDR3 coding DNA: TGTGCCAGCAGCTTAGATCGGTCTGTAGCGGGAGGGCTCTACGAGCAGTACTTC. Translation: CASSLDRSVAGGLYEQYF.

V usage is TRBV4-2 and J usage is TRBJ1-2; D not resolved. Germline V gene sequence: CDR1 LGHNA, CDR2 YNFKEQ. This CDR3 region has 13 residues. V shed 0 bases and J shed 4 bases, with 6 bases lying between them. Here the CDR3 reads CASSQETPYGYTF. Here the CDR3 DNA reads TGTGCCAGCAGCCAAGAGACACCCTATGGCTACACCTTC.

J is TRBJ2-7 and V is TRBV18, with 8 bases fitting TRBD1. The junction had 7 bases not matched to a gene; V was cut back by 4 bases and J by 5 bases. The CDR3 sequence is 14 residues long. CDR1 is KGHSH, CDR2 LQKENI, per germline. In nucleotides, the CDR3 is TGTGCCAGCTCACTTCGATCGGACAGGGACGAGCAGTACTTC. Residues: CASSLRSDRDEQYF.

J is TRBJ1-5 and V is TRBV7-3, with D uncertain. The CDR3 is 13 amino acids. V was cut by 0 bases and J by 7 bases, with 7 bases left in between. Germline V gives CDR1 SGHTA, CDR2 FQGTGA. The CDR3 DNA is TGTGCCAGCAGCTTAACCGACGGGCAGCCCCAGCATTTT. Protein sequence: CASSLTDGQPQHF.

CDR3 sequence (DNA): TGTGCCAGTCTCCGTTGGGGGGATGAGCAGTACTTC. Amino acid sequence: CASLRWGDEQYF. This chain links TRBV6-5 with TRBJ2-7; a possible D gene is TRBD2 (6 bases). The V gene's germline CDR1 is MNHEY and CDR2 SVGAGI. Deletions cut 9 bases from V and 7 bases from J, with 16 bases between. The CDR3 sequence is 12 residues long.

The V call is TRBV6-5, the J call TRBJ1-1, with 7 positions matching TRBD1. Looked up from germline, CDR1 is MNHEY and CDR2 is SVGAGI. The CDR3 length is 14 residues. Trimming cost V 2 bases and J 5 bases; bases outside gene matches: 5. The CDR3 spells CASSYRDSRTEAFF. Here the CDR3 DNA reads TGTGCCAGCAGTTACCGGGACAGTCGAACTGAAGCTTTCTTT.

This clone has only one observation. The V and J genes are TRBV4-1 and TRBJ2-3; TRBD2 matches at 7 bases. V lost 2 bases, J lost 3 bases, and 11 bases stayed unmatched. This CDR3 has 17 amino acids. In germline, CDR1 is MGHRA, CDR2 YSYEKL. The CDR3 DNA is TGCGCCAGCAGCCAACGAGGGCTAGCGGAGGGGACAGATACGCAGTATTTT. Protein sequence: CASSQRGLAEGTDTQYF.

The rearrangement uses TRBV6-5 and TRBJ2-5; D ambiguous. Trimming removed 2 bases at V and 2 bases at J, with 9 bases between. The length of the CDR3 is 14 residues. CDR1 and CDR2 from the germline V gene are MNHEY and SVGAGI. The CDR3 nucleotides read TGTGCCAGCAGTTACCTGGCAGGTCAAGAGACCCAGTACTTC. Its protein product is CASSYLAGQETQYF.

This chain connects TRBV14 to TRBJ1-4; D is undetermined. CDR3 length: 15 residues. Germline V gene lookup returns CDR1 SGHDN and CDR2 FVKESK. The ends were cut back, 2 bases at V and 0 bases at J, with 7 bases in the middle. The CDR3 DNA follows: TGTGCCAGCAGCCAAATTGCGCCAACTAATGAAAAACTGTTTTTT. This gives the protein CASSQIAPTNEKLFF.

The genes are TRBV28 and TRBJ1-6; 7 bases are shared with TRBD1. The V segment lost 5 bases and the J segment 10 bases; nucleotides outside the gene matches: 11. Germline loops: CDR1 MDHEN, CDR2 SYDVKM. The CDR3 is 15 amino acids. For the CDR3, the DNA is TGTGCCAGCAGTCTAGCCACAGGGGCAGGGTCACCCCTCCACTTT. It specifies CASSLATGAGSPLHF.

The chain combines TRBV7-2 with TRBJ2-2; D is ambiguous. The CDR3 loop spans 14 amino acids. CDR1 and CDR2 (germline): SGHTA, FQGNSA. V gave up 5 bases and J gave up 4 bases, with 11 bases separating them. The CDR3 protein is CASSPQFSTGELFF. CDR3 bases: TGTGCCAGCAGCCCTCAATTTAGCACCGGGGAGCTGTTTTTT.

This chain joins TRBV12-3 or TRBV12-4 and TRBJ2-7, with D perhaps matching TRBD2 (5 bases). CDR3 length: 13 residues. The germline V and J ends were trimmed by 8 bases and 0 bases, with 11 bases remaining between them. The CDR3 here is CASLKTTSYEQYF. In DNA form, the CDR3 reads TGTGCCAGCCTAAAGACTACCTCCTACGAGCAGTACTTC.

The rearrangement uses TRBV1 and TRBJ1-3. TRBV1 is flagged as a pseudogene. This CDR3 has 17 amino acids. The CDR3 region is CTSSPHRRKESGNTIYF. DNA of the CDR3: TGCACCAGCAGCCCGCACCGTCGTAAAGAGAGTGGAAACACCATATATTTT.